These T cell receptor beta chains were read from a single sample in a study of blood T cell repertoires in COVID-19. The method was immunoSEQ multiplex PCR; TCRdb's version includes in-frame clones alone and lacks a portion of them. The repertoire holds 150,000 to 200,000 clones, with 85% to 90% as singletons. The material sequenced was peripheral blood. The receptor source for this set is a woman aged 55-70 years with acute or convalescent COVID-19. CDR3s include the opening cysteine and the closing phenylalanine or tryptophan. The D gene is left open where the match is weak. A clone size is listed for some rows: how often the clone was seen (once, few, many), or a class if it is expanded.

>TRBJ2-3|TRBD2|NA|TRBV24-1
CATSDRRTSVSTDTQYF
TGTGCCACCAGTGACCGCCGTACTAGCGTAAGCACAGATACGCAGTATTTT
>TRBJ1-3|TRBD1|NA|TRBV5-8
CASSFGGQVSGNTIYF
TGTGCCAGCAGCTTCGGGGGACAGGTCTCTGGAAACACCATATATTTT
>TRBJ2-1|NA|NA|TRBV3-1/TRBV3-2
CASSLLRTLSSYNEQFF
TGTGCCAGCAGCCTCCTACGGACTCTTAGCTCCTACAATGAGCAGTTCTTC
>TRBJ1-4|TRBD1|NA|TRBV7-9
CASSSWAGQGREKLFF
TGTGCCAGCAGCTCATGGGCGGGACAGGGGCGAGAAAAACTGTTTTTT
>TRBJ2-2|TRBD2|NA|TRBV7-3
CASSLMPSGVNTGELFF
TGTGCCAGCAGCTTAATGCCTAGCGGAGTGAACACCGGGGAGCTGTTTTTT
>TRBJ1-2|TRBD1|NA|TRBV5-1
CASSLVTGGNYGYTF
TGCGCCAGCAGCTTGGTTACAGGGGGCAACTATGGCTACACCTTC
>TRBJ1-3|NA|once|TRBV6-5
CASSYGGGFSGNTIYF
TGTGCCAGCAGTTACGGTGGGGGCTTCTCTGGAAACACCATATATTTT
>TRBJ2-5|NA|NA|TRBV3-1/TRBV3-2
CASSQTLGAGWQETQYF
TGTGCCAGCAGCCAAACTTTGGGGGCGGGCTGGCAAGAGACCCAGTACTTC
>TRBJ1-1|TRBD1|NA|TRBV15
CATRPDRGSSEAFF
TGTGCCACCAGACCGGACAGGGGTTCATCTGAAGCTTTCTTT
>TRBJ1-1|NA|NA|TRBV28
CASSFLGGEAFF
TGTGCCAGCAGTTTTCTTGGAGGCGAAGCTTTCTTT
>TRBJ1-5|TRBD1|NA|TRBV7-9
CASSLQGNQPQHF
TGTGCCAGCAGCCTACAGGGGAATCAGCCCCAGCATTTT
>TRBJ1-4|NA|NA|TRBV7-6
CASSLDPQGMGEKLFF
TGTGCCAGCAGCCTAGACCCGCAGGGGATGGGAGAAAAACTGTTTTTT
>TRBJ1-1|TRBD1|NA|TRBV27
CASSWDRDTEAFF
TGTGCCAGCAGTTGGGACAGGGACACTGAAGCTTTCTTT
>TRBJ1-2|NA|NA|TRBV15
CATSRELGGYTF
TGTGCCACCAGCAGAGAACTAGGAGGCTACACCTTC
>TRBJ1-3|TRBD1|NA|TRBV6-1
CASSLGQGSGNTIYF
TGTGCCAGCAGTCTCGGACAGGGTTCAGGAAACACCATATATTTT
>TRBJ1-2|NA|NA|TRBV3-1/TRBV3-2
CASSHQGSQYGYTF
TGTGCCAGCAGCCACCAGGGGAGCCAGTATGGCTACACCTTC
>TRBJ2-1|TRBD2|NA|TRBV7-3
CASSPLAGVGNEQFF
TGTGCCAGCAGCCCTCTAGCGGGAGTTGGGAATGAGCAGTTCTTC